Sequencing of this TCR beta chain was carried out in a study of OX40 agonist ivuxolimab in advanced cancers. In the study overall: Six ivuxolimab dose levels, 0.01 to 10 mg/kg, were given intravenously every 2 weeks. Prior therapy, whether anti-PD-1, anti-PD-L1 or anti-CTLA-4, was allowed, and 40% had some. Three individuals attained partial responses, comprising one hepatocellular carcinoma case and two cutaneous melanoma cases. Study observations and caveats: More expanded clones were seen, on average, in CD8+ T cells than in CD4+.

The CDR3 length is 17 residues. Per germline, CDR1 PRHDT and CDR2 FYEKMQ (reference sequence). The junction had 12 bases not matched to a gene; V was cut back by 3 bases and J by 6 bases. Points on this clone: What it recognizes is unknown.

Clones were read by immunoSEQ multiplex PCR, and TCRdb kept only the in-frame ones, dropping some. The sample holds fewer than 85,000 clones, roughly 78% seen once. The rearrangement links TRBV13 to TRBJ2-2; 8 bases are a match to TRBD1. The source of this sequence is an adult with an advanced solid tumor such as melanoma, head and neck, liver or kidney cancer. The sequencing used CD4+ or CD8+ T cells sorted from blood, collected in a trial of the OX40 agonist ivuxolimab. The CDR3 reads CASSFEVGQALPGELFF. In DNA form, the CDR3 reads TGTGCCAGCAGCTTTGAAGTGGGACAGGCCCTCCCCGGGGAGCTGTTTTTT.